The 28 T cell receptor beta chains below come from one sample, sequenced in a study of graft-versus-host responses after intestinal transplantation (dated by TCRdb to the early 2020s). Libraries were built with the immunoSEQ multiplex PCR assay. Drawn from immuneACCESS, this table holds only the in-frame rearrangements with V and J called that TCRdb kept. Clones are partly lost; checked studies trace under half to an unresolved V gene and leave the rest unexplained. The sample contains thousands of clones, around three quarters of them found a single time. The ten largest make up about two fifths of the sample. The sample here was PBMCs, taken about 540 days after intestinal transplant. Source of these receptors: a human patient who received an intestinal transplant, so some T cells may come from the graft donor.

The rearrangement joins TRBV6-4 to TRBJ2-3; 11 bases match TRBD2. CDR3 length: 14 residues. The V gene's germline CDR1 is MRHNA and CDR2 SNTAGT. Germline trimming cut 4 bases from V and 4 bases from J; bases unmatched to any gene: 1. CDR3 protein: CASSGSGGADTQYF. CDR3 nucleotides: TGTGCCAGCAGTGGTAGCGGGGGGGCAGATACGCAGTATTTT.

V gene TRBV7-8 combines with J gene TRBJ2-3, with D possibly matching TRBD2 (5 bases). Germline values: CDR1 SGHVS, CDR2 FQNEAQ. V lost 4 bases and J lost 0, with 8 bases in between. The CDR3 length is 14 residues. CDR3 bases: TGTGCCAGCAGCTCTCTAGCTAGCACAGATACGCAGTATTTT. Translated, it gives CASSSLASTDTQYF. The whole variable domain, filled in from reference TRBV7-8 and TRBJ2-3, reads GAGVSQSPRYKVAKRGQDVALRCDPISGHVSLFWYQQALGQGPEFLTYFQNEAQLDKSGLPSDRFFAERPEGSVSTLKIQRTQQEDSAVYLCASSSLASTDTQYFGPGTRLTVL.

A few counts support this clone. The chain joins TRBV5-3 to TRBJ2-5; D is ambiguous. TRBV5-3 is an ORF for which the function is uncertain. The CDR3 totals 10 residues. V gave up 8 bases and J gave up 5 bases, with 7 bases separating them. The CDR3 DNA follows: TGTGCCAGCAGTGGGGAGACCCAGTACTTC. Translating it yields CASSGETQYF.

The chain uses TRBV27 and TRBJ2-7; D not resolved. The CDR3 has 11 amino acids. Germline V gene data show CDR1 as MNHEY and CDR2 as SMNVEV (reference sequence). V lost 5 bases to trimming and J lost 7 bases, with 9 bases between them. The CDR3 region has the DNA TGTGCCAGCAGTGGGGATGGTGAGCAGTACTTC. Translation gives CASSGDGEQYF.

About this clone: It is likely a read error: a sequence one base away is far more abundant. This sample includes further DNA sequences coding for the same CDR3. The chain employs TRBV21-1 and TRBJ2-7. TRBV21-1 is a recognized pseudogene. The CDR3 length is 14 residues. The CDR3 loop reads CASSLRGADYEQYF. As DNA, the CDR3 is TGTGCCAGCAGCTTGAGGGGCGCGGATTACGAGCAGTACTTC.

The rearrangement joins TRBV4-1 to TRBJ1-3; D ambiguous. The length of the CDR3 is 16 residues. Germline CDR1 and CDR2: MGHRA and YSYEKL. V was shortened by 4 bases and J by 0 bases, with 13 bases between the two germline ends. CDR3 sequence (DNA): TGCGCCAGCAGCCCGAAGGTGGCAGCCTCTGGAAACACCATATATTTT. The encoded protein is CASSPKVAASGNTIYF.

V gene TRBV6-1 combines with J gene TRBJ2-5; 9 nucleotides agree with TRBD2. With V trimmed by 2 bases and J by 2 bases, 3 bases remained unmatched. The CDR3 contains 15 residues. The germline V gene has CDR1 MNHNS and CDR2 SASEGT. The CDR3: CASSELAGEQETQYF. CDR3 coding DNA: TGTGCCAGCAGTGAATTAGCGGGAGAACAAGAGACCCAGTACTTC.

The chain recombines TRBV6-5 with TRBJ1-1, with 7 positions matching TRBD1. Germline-derived CDR1 and CDR2 are MNHEY and SVGAGI. Losses at the gene ends were 10 bases for V and 6 bases for J; bases not matched to a gene: 14. The length of the CDR3 is 14 residues. The CDR3 bases are TGTGCCACCGAACTACAGGGGCGAGAAGCTGAAGCTTTCTTT. It specifies CATELQGREAEAFF.

This clone was detected once. This chain links TRBV5-6 with TRBJ2-1; D may be TRBD1 or TRBD2 (5 bases each). The V gene's germline CDR1 is SGHDT and CDR2 YYEEEE. The CDR3 sequence is 17 residues long. Trimming cost V 4 bases and J 0 bases, with 17 bases left between them. The CDR3 nucleotides read TGTGCCAGCAGCCCGGAATCCGGGACGCGCTCCTACAATGAGCAGTTCTTC. Its translation: CASSPESGTRSYNEQFF.

Details on this clone: A much larger clone lies one base from this, so it may be a read error. The chain couples TRBV13 to TRBJ2-7; TRBD2 agrees at 9 bases. J gave up 4 bases and V 1 base, and 5 bases lay outside the gene matches. This CDR3 spans 15 amino acids. The germline V gene encodes CDR1 PRHDT and CDR2 FYEKMQ (reference sequence). In DNA, the CDR3 is TGTGCCAGCAGCTTAGTTCGCGGGGGGGAATACGAGCAGTACTTC. Translation gives CASSLVRGGEYEQYF.

The chain has TRBV29-1 and TRBJ2-1, with D perhaps being TRBD1 or TRBD2 (5 bases each). CDR1 is SQVTM and CDR2 is ANQGSEA in the germline V gene. The CDR3 has 16 amino acids. The V end was cut by 3 bases, the J end by 0 bases, with 15 bases between. CDR3 amino acids: CSVDGAGLSSYNEQFF. As DNA, the CDR3 is TGCAGCGTTGACGGGGCAGGTCTGAGCTCCTACAATGAGCAGTTCTTC.

Only a few counts were recorded for this clone. The V and J genes are TRBV5-5 and TRBJ1-1; the match to TRBD1 covers 10 bases. There are 16 residues in the CDR3. CDR1 SGHKS and CDR2 YYEKEE come from the germline V gene (reference sequence). J lost 5 bases, V lost 0 bases, and 7 bases had no gene match. The CDR3 reads CASSLARQGARTEAFF. The CDR3 nucleotides are TGTGCCAGCAGCTTGGCCCGACAGGGGGCGCGGACTGAAGCTTTCTTT.

This clone is a singleton in its sample. V is TRBV19 and J is TRBJ1-2; unclear D gene. From germline, CDR1 is LNHDA and CDR2 SQIVND (reference sequence). Trimming stripped 8 bases from V and 8 bases from J, with 6 bases between. This CDR3 has 9 residues. The CDR3 bases are TGTGCCAGTGGCCCGGGCTACACCTTC. This codes for CASGPGYTF.

This clone was seen only a few times. One junction end disagrees with the germline gene, perhaps due to a read error. The V and J genes are TRBV6-5 and TRBJ2-2, with unresolved D. This CDR3 has 15 residues. Germline CDR1 and CDR2: MNHEY and SVGAGI. CDR3 amino acids: CASSDSSLNTGELFF. The DNA for the CDR3 is TGTGCCAGCAGTGACTCGAGCCTTAACACCGGGGAGCTGTTTTTT.

In DNA form, the CDR3 reads TGTGCCAGCAGCCTTAGGGGGACGGATTACGAGCAGTACTTC. Its translation: CASSLRGTDYEQYF. The chain combines TRBV5-7 with TRBJ2-7; possibly TRBD1 for D (6 bases). TRBV5-7 is labeled an ORF, and its function is uncertain. V dropped 4 bases and J dropped 4 bases, with 15 bases sitting between them. The CDR3 sequence is 14 residues long.

The gene calls are TRBV4-1 and TRBJ2-7, with 7 bases aligning to TRBD1. CDR3 length equals 17 residues. With V trimmed by 4 bases and J by 0 bases, 12 bases remained unmatched. The germline V gene has CDR1 MGHRA and CDR2 YSYEKL. CDR3 protein: CASSLFPRGTVSYEQYF. In DNA form, the CDR3 reads TGCGCCAGCAGCCTTTTCCCCCGAGGGACAGTCTCCTACGAGCAGTACTTC.

This clone came up once. The same CDR3 arises from other DNA sequences in this sample as well. The genes are TRBV25-1 and TRBJ2-7, with TRBD1 matching over 7 bases. The germline V gene has CDR1 MGHDK and CDR2 SYGVNS. The junction had 6 bases not matched to a gene; V was cut back by 4 bases and J by 6 bases. The length of the CDR3 is 13 residues. Written as DNA, the CDR3 is TGTGCCAGCAGTGGACAGGGAGAGAGCGAGCAGTACTTC. This translates into CASSGQGESEQYF.

The gene calls are TRBV28 and TRBJ2-2; no reliable D call. Looked up from germline, CDR1 is MDHEN and CDR2 is SYDVKM. The CDR3 covers 13 residues. Trimming left V 5 bases short and J 1 base short, with 5 bases between. DNA of the CDR3: TGTGCCAGCAGTATGATGAACACCGGGGAGCTGTTTTTT. Translation: CASSMMNTGELFF.

The chain uses TRBV15 and TRBJ2-5; TRBD1 agrees at 10 bases. The CDR3 has 15 amino acids. V was clipped by 5 bases and J by 4 bases; unmatched bases: 7. Germline V gene lookup returns CDR1 LNHNV and CDR2 YYDKDF (reference sequence). The CDR3 protein is CATSGGTGATETQYF. Written as DNA, the CDR3 is TGTGCCACCAGCGGCGGGACAGGGGCGACAGAGACCCAGTACTTC.

The rearrangement uses TRBV21-1 and TRBJ2-3; the listed D gene, TRBD2, was not tested against the DNA. TRBV21-1 is noted as a pseudogene. The CDR3 contains 14 residues. CDR3 nucleotide sequence: TGTGCCAGCAGCACTAGCGGGGGGGCAGATACGCAGTATTTT. As protein: CASSTSGGADTQYF.

This clone is a singleton in its sample. This chain links TRBV4-3 with TRBJ2-6; D is uncertain. Trimming shortened V by 0 bases and J by 4 bases, and 13 bases separated the two germline ends. The CDR3 consists of 17 residues. Looked up from germline, CDR1 is LGHNA and CDR2 is YSLEER. CDR3 region: CASSQDYTALGANVLTF. For the CDR3, the DNA is TGCGCCAGCAGCCAAGATTACACCGCTCTAGGGGCCAACGTCCTGACTTTC.

The gene calls are TRBV6-1 and TRBJ1-2; 8 bases map to TRBD1. The CDR3 consists of 13 residues. From germline, CDR1 is MNHNS and CDR2 SASEGT. V was clipped by 6 bases and J by 8 bases; unmatched bases: 8. The CDR3 loop is CASRPTGVDGYTF. DNA for the CDR3: TGTGCCAGCAGACCGACAGGGGTGGACGGCTACACCTTC.

The chain carries TRBV6-6 and TRBJ2-7; D may be TRBD2 (5 bases). V lost 5 bases to trimming and J lost 0 bases, with 14 bases between them. This CDR3 comprises 15 residues. CDR1 is MNHNY and CDR2 is SVGAGI in the germline V gene (reference sequence). This CDR3 is CASSMTEDSSYEQYF. DNA for the CDR3: TGTGCCAGCAGTATGACGGAGGATTCCTCCTACGAGCAGTACTTC.

The rearrangement links TRBV29-1 to TRBJ2-1; D gene ambiguous. The V end was cut by 6 bases, the J end by 5 bases, with 5 bases between. This CDR3 has 10 amino acids. Germline V gene lookup returns CDR1 SQVTM and CDR2 ANQGSEA. The CDR3 loop is CSVAHNEQFF. CDR3 nucleotides: TGCAGCGTCGCCCACAATGAGCAGTTCTTC.

The V call is TRBV6-8, the J call TRBJ2-7; TRBD1 agrees at 10 bases. The CDR3 contains 15 residues. In germline, CDR1 is MNHGY, CDR2 SAAAGT. V was pared by 5 bases and J by 2 bases, with 6 bases of the junction left unmatched. CDR3 loop: CASSERGTGAYEQYF. The CDR3 coding sequence is TGTGCCAGCAGTGAAAGAGGGACAGGGGCCTACGAGCAGTACTTC.

The chain links TRBV6-4 to TRBJ2-3; TRBD2 matches at 8 bases. Unmatched junction bases numbered 0, after V lost 3 bases and J lost 1 base. The germline V gene encodes CDR1 MRHNA and CDR2 SNTAGT. The CDR3 loop spans 14 amino acids. The CDR3 loop reads CASSEAGGTDTQYF. As DNA, the CDR3 is TGTGCCAGCAGTGAAGCGGGGGGCACAGATACGCAGTATTTT.

This clone was detected a few times. The genes are TRBV4-2 and TRBJ1-2; TRBD1 might be the D (5 bases). The CDR3 is made up of 18 amino acids. The V gene lost 5 bases and the J gene lost 8 bases, with 30 bases spanning the gap. Germline lookup yields CDR1 LGHNA and CDR2 YNFKEQ. Here the CDR3 reads CASSTFVPREGPTGGYTF. CDR3 nucleotides: TGTGCCAGCAGCACATTCGTTCCGCGGGAGGGGCCCACGGGGGGCTACACCTTC.

CDR3 protein: CASSLAPGSTDTQYF. In nucleotides, the CDR3 is TGTGCCAGCAGCTTAGCCCCGGGAAGCACAGATACGCAGTATTTT. The chain carries TRBV7-2 and TRBJ2-3, with D possibly being TRBD2 (5 bases). Germline V lookup: CDR1 SGHTA, CDR2 FQGNSA. Trimming removed 0 bases at V and 0 bases at J, with 7 bases between. This CDR3 region has 15 residues. Full variable domain (missing parts from reference TRBV7-2 and TRBJ2-3): GAGVSQSPSNKVTEKGKDVELRCDPISGHTALYWYRQSLGQGLEFLIYFQGNSAPDKSGLPSDRFSAERTGGSVSTLTIQRTQQEDSAVYLCASSLAPGSTDTQYFGPGTRLTVL.